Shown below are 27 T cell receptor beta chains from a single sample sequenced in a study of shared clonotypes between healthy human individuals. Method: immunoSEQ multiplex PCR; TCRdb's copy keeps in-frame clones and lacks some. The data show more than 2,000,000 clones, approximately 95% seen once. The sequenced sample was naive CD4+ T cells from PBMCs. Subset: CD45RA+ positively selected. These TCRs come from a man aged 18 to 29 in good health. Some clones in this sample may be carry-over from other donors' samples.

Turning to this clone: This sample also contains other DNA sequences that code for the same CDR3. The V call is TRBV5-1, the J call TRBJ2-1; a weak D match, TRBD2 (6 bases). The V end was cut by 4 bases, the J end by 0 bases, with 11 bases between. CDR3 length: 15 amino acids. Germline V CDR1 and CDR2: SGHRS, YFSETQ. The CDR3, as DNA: TGCGCCAGCAGCCCCGGGGGTAGCTCCTACAATGAGCAGTTCTTC. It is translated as CASSPGGSSYNEQFF.

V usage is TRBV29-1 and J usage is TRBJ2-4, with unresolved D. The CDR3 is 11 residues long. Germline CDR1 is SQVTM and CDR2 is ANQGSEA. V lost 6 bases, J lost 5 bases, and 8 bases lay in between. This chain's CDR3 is CSVGSQNIQYF. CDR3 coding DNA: TGCAGCGTCGGGTCCCAAAACATTCAGTACTTC.

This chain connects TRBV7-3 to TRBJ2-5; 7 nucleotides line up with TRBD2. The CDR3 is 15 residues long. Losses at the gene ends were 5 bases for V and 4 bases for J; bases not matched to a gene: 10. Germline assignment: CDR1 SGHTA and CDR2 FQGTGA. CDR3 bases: TGTGCCAGCAGCCCCGAGGGCGGGAGAGGAGAGACCCAGTACTTC. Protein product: CASSPEGGRGETQYF.

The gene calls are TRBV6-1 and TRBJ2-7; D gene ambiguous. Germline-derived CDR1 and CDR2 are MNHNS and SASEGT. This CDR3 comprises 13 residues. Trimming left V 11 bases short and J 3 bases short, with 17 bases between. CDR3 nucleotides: TGTGCCTACACGACCGGGCGGCACTACGAGCAGTACTTC. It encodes CAYTTGRHYEQYF.

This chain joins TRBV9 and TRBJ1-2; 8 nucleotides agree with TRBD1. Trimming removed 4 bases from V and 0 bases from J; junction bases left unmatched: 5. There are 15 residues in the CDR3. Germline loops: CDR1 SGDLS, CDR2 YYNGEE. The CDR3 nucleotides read TGTGCCAGCAGCCCGATGGACAGGGCTAACTATGGCTACACCTTC. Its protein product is CASSPMDRANYGYTF.

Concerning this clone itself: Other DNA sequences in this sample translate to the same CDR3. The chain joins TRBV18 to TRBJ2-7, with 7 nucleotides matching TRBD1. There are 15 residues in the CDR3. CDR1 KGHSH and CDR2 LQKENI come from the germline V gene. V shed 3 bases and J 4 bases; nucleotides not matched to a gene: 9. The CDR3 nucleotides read TGTGCCAGCTCACCCTCGCGAGGGGGCGGGTACGAGCAGTACTTC. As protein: CASSPSRGGGYEQYF.

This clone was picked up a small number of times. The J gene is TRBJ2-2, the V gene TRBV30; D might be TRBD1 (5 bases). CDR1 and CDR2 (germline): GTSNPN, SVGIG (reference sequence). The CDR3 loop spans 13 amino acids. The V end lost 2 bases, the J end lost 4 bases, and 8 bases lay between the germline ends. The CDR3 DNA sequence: TGTGCCTGGAGTTATAGGGGCACCGGGGAGCTGTTTTTT. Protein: CAWSYRGTGELFF.

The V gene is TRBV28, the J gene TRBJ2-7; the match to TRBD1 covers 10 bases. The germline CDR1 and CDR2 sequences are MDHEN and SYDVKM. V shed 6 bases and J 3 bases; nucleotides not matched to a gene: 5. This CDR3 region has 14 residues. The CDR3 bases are TGTGCCAGCAGGACAGGGGGCAGCGGCTACGAGCAGTACTTC. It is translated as CASRTGGSGYEQYF.

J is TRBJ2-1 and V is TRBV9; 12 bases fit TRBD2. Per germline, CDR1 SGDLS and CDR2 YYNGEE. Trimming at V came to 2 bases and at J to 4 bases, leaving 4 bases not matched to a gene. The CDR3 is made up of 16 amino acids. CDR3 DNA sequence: TGTGCCAGCAGCGTTTCTAGCGGGAGGGAATACAATGAGCAGTTCTTC. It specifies CASSVSSGREYNEQFF.

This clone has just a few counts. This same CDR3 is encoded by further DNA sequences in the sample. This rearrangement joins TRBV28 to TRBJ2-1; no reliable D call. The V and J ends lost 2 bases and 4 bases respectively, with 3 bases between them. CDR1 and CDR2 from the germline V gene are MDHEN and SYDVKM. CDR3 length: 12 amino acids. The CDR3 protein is CASSLQYNEQFF. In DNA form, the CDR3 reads TGTGCCAGCAGTTTACAGTACAATGAGCAGTTCTTC.

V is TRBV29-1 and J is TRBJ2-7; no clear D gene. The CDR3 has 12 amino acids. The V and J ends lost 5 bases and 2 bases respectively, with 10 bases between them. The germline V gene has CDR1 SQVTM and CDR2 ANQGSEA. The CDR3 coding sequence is TGCAGCGTTTCATCATTGACCTACGAGCAGTACTTC. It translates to CSVSSLTYEQYF.

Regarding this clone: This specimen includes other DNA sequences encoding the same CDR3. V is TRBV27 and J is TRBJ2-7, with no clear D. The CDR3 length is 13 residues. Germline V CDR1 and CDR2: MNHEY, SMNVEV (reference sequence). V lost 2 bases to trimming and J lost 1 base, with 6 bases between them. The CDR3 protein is CASSLIGSYEQYF. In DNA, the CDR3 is TGTGCCAGCAGTTTAATTGGGTCCTACGAGCAGTACTTC.

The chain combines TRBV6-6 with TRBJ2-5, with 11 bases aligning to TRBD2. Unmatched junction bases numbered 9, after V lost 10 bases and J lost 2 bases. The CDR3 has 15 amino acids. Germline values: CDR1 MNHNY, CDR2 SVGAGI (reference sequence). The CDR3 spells CATAPSGRLQETQYF. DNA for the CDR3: TGTGCCACCGCCCCTAGCGGGAGGTTACAAGAGACCCAGTACTTC.

This chain's CDR3 is CASSPQTSGGVFNEQFF. CDR3 nucleotide sequence: TGTGCCAGCTCACCGCAGACTAGCGGTGGTGTTTTCAATGAGCAGTTCTTC. The chain employs TRBV18 and TRBJ2-1; 9 bases match TRBD2. Germline assignment: CDR1 KGHSH and CDR2 LQKENI. With V trimmed by 3 bases and J by 6 bases, 12 bases remained unmatched. This CDR3 has 17 residues.

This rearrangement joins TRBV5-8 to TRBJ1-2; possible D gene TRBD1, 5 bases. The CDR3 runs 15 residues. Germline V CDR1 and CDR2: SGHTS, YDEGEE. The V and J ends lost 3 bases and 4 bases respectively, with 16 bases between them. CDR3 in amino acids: CASSSPGTILYGYTF. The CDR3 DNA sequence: TGTGCCAGCAGCTCGCCGGGGACCATTCTCTATGGCTACACCTTC.

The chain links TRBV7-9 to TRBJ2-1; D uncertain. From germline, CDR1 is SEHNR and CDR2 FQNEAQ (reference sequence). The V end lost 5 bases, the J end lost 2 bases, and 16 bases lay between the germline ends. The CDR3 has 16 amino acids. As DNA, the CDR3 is TGTGCCAGCAGCACAACTACGGGTGGTCCCTACAATGAGCAGTTCTTC. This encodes CASSTTTGGPYNEQFF.

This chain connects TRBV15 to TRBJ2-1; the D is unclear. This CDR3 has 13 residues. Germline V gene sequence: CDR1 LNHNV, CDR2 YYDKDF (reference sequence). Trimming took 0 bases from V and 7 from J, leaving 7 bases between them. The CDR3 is CATSRDLRNEQFF. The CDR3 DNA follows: TGTGCCACCAGCAGAGATTTGCGAAATGAGCAGTTCTTC.

The CDR3 DNA reads as TGCGCCAGCGGCAACGCCCTGATTCTTGGAAGATTAACAGGGAAGGACACTGAAGCTTTCTTT. Protein product: CASGNALILGRLTGKDTEAFF. The V call is TRBV10-1, the J call TRBJ1-1; D perhaps matches TRBD1 (6 bases). Germline-derived CDR1 and CDR2 are WNHNN and SYGVQD (reference sequence). The ends were cut back, 8 bases at V and 3 bases at J, with 37 bases in the middle. The CDR3 consists of 21 residues.

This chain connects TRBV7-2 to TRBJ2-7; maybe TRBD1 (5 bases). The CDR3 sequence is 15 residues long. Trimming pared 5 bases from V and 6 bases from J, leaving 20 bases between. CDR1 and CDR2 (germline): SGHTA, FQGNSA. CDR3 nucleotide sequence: TGTGCCAGCAGCCGTTCGCGGACATCTATAGGCGAGCAGTACTTC. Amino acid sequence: CASSRSRTSIGEQYF.

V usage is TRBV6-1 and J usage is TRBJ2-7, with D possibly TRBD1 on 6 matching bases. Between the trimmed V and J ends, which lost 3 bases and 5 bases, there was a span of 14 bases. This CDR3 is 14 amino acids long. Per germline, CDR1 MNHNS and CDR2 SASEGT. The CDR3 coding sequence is TGTGCCAGCAGTGACCCGGACAGCGGTCACGAGCAGTACTTC. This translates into CASSDPDSGHEQYF.

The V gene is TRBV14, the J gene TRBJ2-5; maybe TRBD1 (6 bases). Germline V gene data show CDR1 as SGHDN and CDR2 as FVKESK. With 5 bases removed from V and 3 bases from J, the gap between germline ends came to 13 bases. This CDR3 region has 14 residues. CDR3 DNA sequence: TGTGCCAGCAGCAAAATAGCAGGGGAAGAGACCCAGTACTTC. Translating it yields CASSKIAGEETQYF.

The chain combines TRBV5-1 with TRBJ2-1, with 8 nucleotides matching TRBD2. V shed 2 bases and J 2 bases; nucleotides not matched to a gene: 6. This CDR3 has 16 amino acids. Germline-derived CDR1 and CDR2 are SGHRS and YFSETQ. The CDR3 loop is CASSFSAGGPYNEQFF. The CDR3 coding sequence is TGCGCCAGCAGCTTCTCCGCGGGGGGCCCCTACAATGAGCAGTTCTTC. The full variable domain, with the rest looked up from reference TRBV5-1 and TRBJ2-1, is KAGVTQTPRYLIKTRGQQVTLSCSPISGHRSVSWYQQTPGQGLQFLFEYFSETQRNKGNFPGRFSGRQFSNSRSEMNVSTLELGDSALYLCASSFSAGGPYNEQFFGPGTRLTVL.

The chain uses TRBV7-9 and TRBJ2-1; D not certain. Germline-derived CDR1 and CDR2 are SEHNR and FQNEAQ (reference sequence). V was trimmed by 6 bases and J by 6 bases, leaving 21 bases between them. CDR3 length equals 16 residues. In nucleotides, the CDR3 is TGTGCCAGCAGTCCTCAGACAAGCCGGTACGGCAATGAGCAGTTCTTC. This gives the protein CASSPQTSRYGNEQFF.

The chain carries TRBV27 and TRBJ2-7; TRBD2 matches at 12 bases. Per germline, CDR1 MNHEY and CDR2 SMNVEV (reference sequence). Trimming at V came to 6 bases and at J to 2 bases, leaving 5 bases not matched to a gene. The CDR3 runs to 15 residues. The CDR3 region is CASSTTSGGTYEQYF. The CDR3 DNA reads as TGTGCCAGCAGCACGACTAGCGGGGGAACCTACGAGCAGTACTTC.

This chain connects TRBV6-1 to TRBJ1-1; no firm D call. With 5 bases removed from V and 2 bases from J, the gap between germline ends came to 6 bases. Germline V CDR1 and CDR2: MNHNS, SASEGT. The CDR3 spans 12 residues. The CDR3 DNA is TGTGCCAGCAGTTTCAGAAACACTGAAGCTTTCTTT. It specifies CASSFRNTEAFF.

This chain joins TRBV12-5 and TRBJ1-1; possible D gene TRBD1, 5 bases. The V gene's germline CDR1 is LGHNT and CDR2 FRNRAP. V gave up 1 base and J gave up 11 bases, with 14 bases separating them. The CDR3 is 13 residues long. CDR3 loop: CASGLGLGGVAFF. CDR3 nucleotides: TGTGCTAGTGGTTTGGGACTCGGGGGGGTGGCTTTCTTT.

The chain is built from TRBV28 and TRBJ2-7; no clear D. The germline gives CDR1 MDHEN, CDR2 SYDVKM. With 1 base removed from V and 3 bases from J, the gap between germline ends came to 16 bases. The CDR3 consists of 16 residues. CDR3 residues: CASSLSPLGLFYEQYF. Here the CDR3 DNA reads TGTGCCAGCAGTTTATCCCCCCTCGGGCTCTTCTACGAGCAGTACTTC.